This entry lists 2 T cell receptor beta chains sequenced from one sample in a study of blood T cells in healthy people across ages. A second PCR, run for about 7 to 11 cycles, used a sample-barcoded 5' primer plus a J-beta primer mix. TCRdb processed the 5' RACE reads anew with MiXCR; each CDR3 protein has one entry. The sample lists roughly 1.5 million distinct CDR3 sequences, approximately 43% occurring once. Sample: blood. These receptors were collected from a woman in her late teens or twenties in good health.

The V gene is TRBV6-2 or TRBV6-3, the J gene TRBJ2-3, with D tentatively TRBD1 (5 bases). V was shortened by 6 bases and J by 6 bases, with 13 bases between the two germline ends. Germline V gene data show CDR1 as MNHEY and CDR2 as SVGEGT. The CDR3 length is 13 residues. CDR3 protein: CASSLDNPDTQYF. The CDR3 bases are TGTGCCAGCAGCCTGGACAATCCCGATACGCAGTATTTT.

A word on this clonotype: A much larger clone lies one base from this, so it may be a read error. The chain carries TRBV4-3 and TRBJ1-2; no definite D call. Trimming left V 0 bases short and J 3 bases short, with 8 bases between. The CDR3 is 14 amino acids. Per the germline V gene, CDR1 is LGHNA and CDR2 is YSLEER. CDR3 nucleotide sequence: TGCGCCAGCAGCCAAGATTCCGGGGACTATGGCTACACCTTC. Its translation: CASSQDSGDYGYTF.